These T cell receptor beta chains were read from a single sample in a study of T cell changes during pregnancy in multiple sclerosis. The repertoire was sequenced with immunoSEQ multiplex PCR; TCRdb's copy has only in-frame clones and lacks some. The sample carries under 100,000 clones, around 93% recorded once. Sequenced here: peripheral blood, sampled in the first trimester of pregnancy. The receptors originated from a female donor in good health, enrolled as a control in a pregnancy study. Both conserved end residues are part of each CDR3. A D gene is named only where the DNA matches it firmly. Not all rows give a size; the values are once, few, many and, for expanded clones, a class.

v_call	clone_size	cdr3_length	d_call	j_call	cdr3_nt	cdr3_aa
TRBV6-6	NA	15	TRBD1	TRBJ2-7	TGTGCCAGCAGTTCGCCCGACAGGGGGTACTACGAGCAGTACTTC	CASSSPDRGYYEQYF
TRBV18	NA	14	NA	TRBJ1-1	TGTGCCAGCTCACCACCGTCAGTGAACACTGAAGCTTTCTTT	CASSPPSVNTEAFF
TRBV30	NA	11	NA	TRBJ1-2	TGTGCCTGGAGGCGGCCGAGCGGCTACACCTTC	CAWRRPSGYTF
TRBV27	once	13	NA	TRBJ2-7	TGTGCCAGCAGTTCAGGGTTTTCCTACGAGCAGTACTTC	CASSSGFSYEQYF
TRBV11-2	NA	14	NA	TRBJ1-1	TGTGCCAGCAGCGCCAGGACATTGGGGACTGAAGCTTTCTTT	CASSARTLGTEAFF
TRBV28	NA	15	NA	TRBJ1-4	TGTGCCAGCAGTTTGTACCGTCGGTTTAGTGAAAAACTGTTTTTT	CASSLYRRFSEKLFF
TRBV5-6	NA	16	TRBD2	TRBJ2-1	TGTGCCAGCAGCTCCGGCCCGGGGGGAGAGTACAATGAGCAGTTCTTC	CASSSGPGGEYNEQFF
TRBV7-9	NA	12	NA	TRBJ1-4	TGTGGCACGGGTCCAACTAATGAAAAACTGTTTTTT	CGTGPTNEKLFF
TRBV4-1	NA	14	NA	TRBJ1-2	TGCGCCAGCAGCCAAGAGGGAGATCGCTATGGCTACACCTTC	CASSQEGDRYGYTF
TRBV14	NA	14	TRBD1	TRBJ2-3	TGTGCCAGCAGCCAAGTTACAGGGGCAGATACGCAGTATTTT	CASSQVTGADTQYF
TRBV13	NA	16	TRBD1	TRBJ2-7	TGTGCCAGCAGCAACCGGGACAGGGGGCGGTTAAGCGAGCAGTACTTC	CASSNRDRGRLSEQYF
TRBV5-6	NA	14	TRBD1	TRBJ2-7	TGTGCCAGCAGCCGTCGGGGACAGGCCTACGAGCAGTACTTC	CASSRRGQAYEQYF
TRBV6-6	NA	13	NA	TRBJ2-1	TGTGCCACCTTGAACCGCCGGGACAATGAGCAGTTCTTC	CATLNRRDNEQFF
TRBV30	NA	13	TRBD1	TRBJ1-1	TGTGCCTGGAATGTGCGGGACAGGGGGTGGGCTTTCTTT	CAWNVRDRGWAFF
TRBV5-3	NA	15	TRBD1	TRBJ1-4	TGTGCCAGAAGCCAGGACAGGGAGGGTCGTGAAAAACTGTTTTTT	CARSQDREGREKLFF
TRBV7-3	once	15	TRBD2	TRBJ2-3	TGTGCCAGCAGCTCCAGCGGGGGGGAATGGGATACGCAGTATTTT	CASSSSGGEWDTQYF
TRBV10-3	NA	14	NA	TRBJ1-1	TGTGCCATCAGTGAGTCGGGGGCCAACACTGAAGCTTTCTTT	CAISESGANTEAFF
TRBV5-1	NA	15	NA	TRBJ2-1	TGCGCCAGCAGCTATGGGACTCCCCTCTACAATGAGCAGTTCTTC	CASSYGTPLYNEQFF
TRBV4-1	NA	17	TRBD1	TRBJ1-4	TGCGCCAGCAGCCAAGATCCGGGACAGAATTATAATGAAAAACTGTTTTTT	CASSQDPGQNYNEKLFF
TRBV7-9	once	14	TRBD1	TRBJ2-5	TGTGCCAGCAGCCTCACAGGGGATGGCGAGACCCAGTACTTC	CASSLTGDGETQYF
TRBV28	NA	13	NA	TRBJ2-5	TGTGCCAGCAGTTTATTAACGGGGGAGACCCAGTACTTC	CASSLLTGETQYF
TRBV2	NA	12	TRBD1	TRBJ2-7	TGTGCCAGCAAAGGACAGGTCTACGAGCAGTACTTC	CASKGQVYEQYF
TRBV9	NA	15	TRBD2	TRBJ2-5	TGTGCCAGCAGCGTATCTAGCTCGGGGGGGCGAGCCCAGTACTTC	CASSVSSSGGRAQYF
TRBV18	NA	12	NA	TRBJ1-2	TGTGCCAGCTCACCAGGGGAGGGTGGCTACACCTTC	CASSPGEGGYTF
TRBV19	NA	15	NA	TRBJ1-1	TGTGCCAGTAGGGCCCTTGGAGGTTTCCCCACTGAAGCTTTCTTT	CASRALGGFPTEAFF
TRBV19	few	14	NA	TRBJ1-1	TGTGCCAGTCTTGACACGCGACTGAACACTGAAGCTTTCTTT	CASLDTRLNTEAFF
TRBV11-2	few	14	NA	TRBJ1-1	TGTGCCAGCAGCTTAGGACAGAGGAACACTGAAGCTTTCTTT	CASSLGQRNTEAFF
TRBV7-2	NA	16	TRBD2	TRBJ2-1	TGTGCCAGCAGCGAACAGCGGGGTGATTTTGGGAATGAGCAGTTCTTC	CASSEQRGDFGNEQFF
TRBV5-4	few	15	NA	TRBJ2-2	TGTGCCAGCAGCCCCGCTAGCGATAACACCGGGGAGCTGTTTTTT	CASSPASDNTGELFF
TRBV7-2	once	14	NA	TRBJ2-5	TGTGCCAGCAGCCAACGGACAGCTAAAGAGACCCAGTACTTC	CASSQRTAKETQYF
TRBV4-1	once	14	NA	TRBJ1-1	TGCGCCAGCAGCTTCAGGGCTGACGGCACTGAAGCTTTCTTT	CASSFRADGTEAFF
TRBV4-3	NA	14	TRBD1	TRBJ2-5	TGCGCCAGCAGCCAAGGACAGGGGAGGGAGACCCAGTACTTC	CASSQGQGRETQYF
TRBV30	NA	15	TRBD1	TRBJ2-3	TGTGCCTGGAGTGTGACAGGGTCGAGTTCAGATACGCAGTATTTT	CAWSVTGSSSDTQYF
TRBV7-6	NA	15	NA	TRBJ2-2	TGTGCCAGCAGCTTAGGCGGCCCGAACACCGGGGAGCTGTTTTTT	CASSLGGPNTGELFF
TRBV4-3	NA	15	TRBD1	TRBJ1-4	TGCGCCAGCAGCCACGACAGGGCAACTAATGAAAAACTGTTTTTT	CASSHDRATNEKLFF
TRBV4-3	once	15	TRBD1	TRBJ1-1	TGCGCCAGCAACAGGGACAGGGGGCCCTTCACTGAAGCTTTCTTT	CASNRDRGPFTEAFF
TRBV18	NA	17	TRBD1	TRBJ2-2	TGTGCCAGCTCCCGATTCGGACAGGGGGTCGACACCGGGGAGCTGTTTTTT	CASSRFGQGVDTGELFF
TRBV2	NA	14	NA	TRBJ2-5	TGTGCCAGCAGTGAGGGCGGGGCGGTCGAGACCCAGTACTTC	CASSEGGAVETQYF
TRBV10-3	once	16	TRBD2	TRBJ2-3	TGTGCCATCAGTCGGGGGGCTAGCGGGGGAACAGATACGCAGTATTTT	CAISRGASGGTDTQYF
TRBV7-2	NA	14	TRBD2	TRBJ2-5	TGTGCCAGCGAACTTAGCGGGGGGGCTGGGACCCAGTACTTC	CASELSGGAGTQYF
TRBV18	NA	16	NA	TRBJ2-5	TGTGCCAGCTCACCACCGAGGCAGAGCGGAATCGAGACCCAGTACTTC	CASSPPRQSGIETQYF